What follows are 19 T cell receptor beta chains derived from one specimen sequenced in a study of blood T cell repertoires in COVID-19 (dated by TCRdb to 2019 to 2021). Library preparation was by the immunoSEQ multiplex PCR assay. TCRdb limited this immuneACCESS table to in-frame rearrangements with V and J called. A share of clones is missing; checked studies link under half to unresolved V genes, and the rest is unexplained. Here the sample has approximately 60,000 clones; around 86% occur a single time. The top ten constitute 3.2% of the sample. Source material: peripheral blood. These TCRs come from a man in his fifties or sixties with active COVID-19.

This clone was seen only a few times. The junction differs from germline at one of its ends, possibly a read error. CDR3 in DNA: TGTGCCACCAGTGATCCAACACAGGGGACTCTAGCGGGAGAAGACTTC. This translates into CATSDPTQGTLAGEDF. The chain joins TRBV24-1 to TRBJ2-5; 10 nucleotides agree with TRBD2. There are 16 residues in the CDR3. Germline V gene data show CDR1 as KGHDR and CDR2 as SFDVKD.

J is TRBJ1-3 and V is TRBV6-6; D is possibly TRBD1 (5 bases). The CDR3 is 15 amino acids. Germline-derived CDR1 and CDR2 are MNHNY and SVGAGI (reference sequence). Between the trimmed V and J ends, which lost 0 bases and 1 base, there was a span of 7 bases. Here the CDR3 reads CASSYSAGSGNTIYF. CDR3 nucleotide sequence: TGTGCCAGCAGTTACTCTGCAGGGTCTGGAAACACCATATATTTT.

The chain joins TRBV9 to TRBJ2-7, with TRBD1 as a possible D gene (5 bases). Per the germline V gene, CDR1 is SGDLS and CDR2 is YYNGEE. The V gene lost 2 bases and the J gene lost 0 bases, with 9 bases spanning the gap. The CDR3 is made up of 14 amino acids. This CDR3 reads CASSVTASSYEQYF. In nucleotides, the CDR3 is TGTGCCAGCAGCGTGACAGCCAGCTCCTACGAGCAGTACTTC.

The gene calls are TRBV6-1 and TRBJ2-3, with D perhaps matching TRBD1 (6 bases). The V end was cut by 0 bases, the J end by 5 bases, with 18 bases between. CDR1 MNHNS and CDR2 SASEGT come from the germline V gene. The CDR3 runs to 17 residues. The CDR3 loop reads CASSEALGGRGGDTQYF. For the CDR3, the DNA is TGTGCCAGCAGTGAAGCGCTAGGGGGACGAGGAGGAGATACGCAGTATTTT.

Written as DNA, the CDR3 is TGTGCCAGCAGCTTAGAAACGGACACTGAAGCTTTCTTT. It translates to CASSLETDTEAFF. The chain employs TRBV11-3 and TRBJ1-1; no clear D. V lost 0 bases to trimming and J lost 3 bases, with 5 bases between them. This CDR3 has 13 residues. Germline-derived CDR1 and CDR2 are SGHNT and YENEEA.

The CDR3 coding sequence is TGTGCCAGCAGCTCAGCCCCAGGGCACAGCTCCTACGAGCAGTACTTC. Translating it yields CASSSAPGHSSYEQYF. The chain uses TRBV7-9 and TRBJ2-7, with TRBD1 as a possible D gene (5 bases). Germline lookup yields CDR1 SEHNR and CDR2 FQNEAQ (reference sequence). Trimming removed 4 bases from V and 0 bases from J, with 16 bases in between. The CDR3 contains 16 residues.

The chain carries TRBV25-1 and TRBJ1-3; TRBD1 is a possible D gene (6 bases). In germline, CDR1 is MGHDK, CDR2 SYGVNS. Trimming stripped 3 bases from V and 0 bases from J, with 12 bases between. The CDR3 contains 16 residues. CDR3 protein: CASSDHRDRSGNTIYF. In DNA form, the CDR3 reads TGTGCCAGCAGTGATCACAGGGACCGCTCTGGAAACACCATATATTTT.

This clone was picked up one time. The rearrangement joins TRBV7-2 to TRBJ2-7, with 11 nucleotides matching TRBD2. Germline CDR1 reads SGHTA; CDR2 reads FQGNSA. V was clipped by 1 base and J by 4 bases; unmatched bases: 6. This CDR3 comprises 16 residues. CDR3 sequence: CASSLGGSGRAYEQYF. The CDR3 bases are TGTGCCAGCAGCTTAGGGGGTAGCGGGAGGGCTTACGAGCAGTACTTC.

This clone came up once. This chain connects TRBV19 to TRBJ1-1; tentatively, D is TRBD1 (5 bases). Looked up from germline, CDR1 is LNHDA and CDR2 is SQIVND (reference sequence). The CDR3 extends over 13 amino acids. V shed 5 bases and J shed 2 bases, with 9 bases lying between them. In DNA form, the CDR3 reads TGTGCCAGTAGTTTCGACAGAAACACTGAAGCTTTCTTT. It specifies CASSFDRNTEAFF.

The V call is TRBV6-5, the J call TRBJ1-1; TRBD1 matches 7 bases. Losses at the gene ends were 3 bases for V and 3 bases for J; bases not matched to a gene: 7. CDR3 length: 15 amino acids. The V gene's germline CDR1 is MNHEY and CDR2 SVGAGI. DNA of the CDR3: TGTGCCAGCAGTTATTTGGGACAGAGAGACACTGAAGCTTTCTTT. It translates to CASSYLGQRDTEAFF.

This CDR3 reads CASSQQAGGQETQYF. In DNA form, the CDR3 reads TGCGCCAGCAGCCAACAAGCGGGGGGCCAAGAGACCCAGTACTTC. The rearrangement joins TRBV4-1 to TRBJ2-5; 9 nucleotides line up with TRBD2. The ends lost 2 bases at V and 1 base at J; junction bases unmatched: 2. The CDR3 sequence is 15 residues long. Per germline, CDR1 MGHRA and CDR2 YSYEKL.

V is TRBV7-9 and J is TRBJ2-3; no reliable D call. The CDR3 has 13 residues. Germline V gene sequence: CDR1 SEHNR, CDR2 FQNEAQ (reference sequence). With 4 bases removed from V and 3 bases from J, the gap between germline ends came to 8 bases. The CDR3 DNA reads as TGTGCCAGCAGCTCCTCGGGTACAGATACGCAGTATTTT. Its translation is CASSSSGTDTQYF. The complete variable domain, with remaining parts taken from reference TRBV7-9 and TRBJ2-3, reads DTGVSQNPRHKITKRGQNVTFRCDPISEHNRLYWYRQTLGQGPEFLTYFQNEAQLEKSRLLSDRFSAERPKGSFSTLEIQRTEQGDSAMYLCASSSSGTDTQYFGPGTRLTVL.

This clone was picked up a small number of times. This chain joins TRBV2 and TRBJ1-4; 7 bases are shared with TRBD1. Trimming removed 6 bases from V and 8 bases from J; junction bases left unmatched: 15. Germline loops: CDR1 SNHLY, CDR2 FYNNEI. The CDR3 is made up of 16 amino acids. The CDR3: CASSPLRSGGREKLFF. The CDR3 nucleotides read TGTGCCAGCAGCCCTTTGAGGTCAGGGGGAAGAGAAAAACTGTTTTTT.

The chain uses TRBV25-1 and TRBJ1-1; D gene unclear. Germline CDR1 and CDR2: MGHDK and SYGVNS. Deletions cut 3 bases from V and 4 bases from J, with 18 bases between. This CDR3 spans 16 amino acids. CDR3 sequence: CASSDPGSSGSTEAFF. The CDR3 nucleotides are TGTGCCAGCAGTGACCCGGGGTCCTCGGGGAGCACTGAAGCTTTCTTT.

The J gene is TRBJ2-1, the V gene TRBV27, with 7 bases fitting TRBD2. The CDR3 consists of 16 residues. The V and J ends lost 5 bases and 0 bases, in that order; junction bases with no gene match: 7. Germline lookup yields CDR1 MNHEY and CDR2 SMNVEV (reference sequence). The DNA of the CDR3 is TGTGCCAGCAGTCCCGGGGACTACCGCTCCTACAATGAGCAGTTCTTC. This gives the protein CASSPGDYRSYNEQFF.

The chain joins TRBV9 to TRBJ2-3; weak D call: TRBD2 (6 bases). Per the germline V gene, CDR1 is SGDLS and CDR2 is YYNGEE. The CDR3 totals 14 residues. Trimming took 4 bases from V and 2 from J, leaving 11 bases between them. CDR3 DNA sequence: TGTGCCAGCAGCCGGGACTCGCACACAGATACGCAGTATTTT. Translating gives CASSRDSHTDTQYF.

This chain connects TRBV7-9 to TRBJ1-2, with a possible D match to TRBD1 (5 bases). The CDR3 has 13 amino acids. The germline V gene has CDR1 SEHNR and CDR2 FQNEAQ (reference sequence). The V gene lost 0 bases and the J gene lost 7 bases, with 9 bases spanning the gap. For the CDR3, the DNA is TGTGCCAGCAGCTTAGCTGGGGGGTCTGGCTACACCTTC. Residues: CASSLAGGSGYTF.

The chain employs TRBV5-6 and TRBJ2-3, with 15 bases that match TRBD2. This CDR3 is built from 16 residues. The junction had 6 bases not matched to a gene; V was cut back by 4 bases and J by 6 bases. Germline V lookup: CDR1 SGHDT, CDR2 YYEEEE. The CDR3 DNA is TGTGCCAGCAGCATAGGACTAGCGGGAGGGCCCGATACGCAGTATTTT. The encoded protein is CASSIGLAGGPDTQYF.

The V call is TRBV5-5, the J call TRBJ2-1, with 7 bases lining up with TRBD1. Germline lookup yields CDR1 SGHKS and CDR2 YYEKEE (reference sequence). This CDR3 is 12 amino acids long. Trimming took 3 bases from V and 7 from J; bases not matched to a gene: 1. The CDR3 bases are TGTGCCAGCAGCTCACAGGGGAATGAGCAGTTCTTC. It specifies CASSSQGNEQFF.